Below are 21 T cell receptor beta chains sequenced from a single sample in a study of T cell responses to AZD1222 COVID-19 vaccine. Libraries were prepared by immunoSEQ multiplex PCR; TCRdb keeps only in-frame clonotypes and omits some of them. Here the sample spans 150,000 or so clones, 86% being singletons. Sequencing used peripheral blood, obtained on day 0 of AZD1222 vaccination. The receptor source for this set is an adult in good health.

The chain is built from TRBV28 and TRBJ2-7; D might be TRBD1 (6 bases). Looked up from germline, CDR1 is MDHEN and CDR2 is SYDVKM. V was cut by 6 bases and J by 3 bases, with 18 bases left in between. The CDR3 runs to 15 residues. The CDR3 DNA reads TGTGCCAGCAGGACCTCCGGGACACTAGTCTACGAGCAGTACTTC. Translating it yields CASRTSGTLVYEQYF.

This clone was detected only a few times. V and J are TRBV7-2 and TRBJ1-1, with a tentative D call TRBD1 (5 bases). Germline CDR1 SGHTA, CDR2 FQGNSA. V dropped 4 bases and J dropped 1 base, with 7 bases sitting between them. CDR3 length equals 13 residues. The CDR3 coding sequence is TGTGCCAGCAGCTACAGGAGGAACACTGAAGCTTTCTTT. It is translated as CASSYRRNTEAFF.

The J gene is TRBJ2-7, the V gene TRBV19; tentative D call: TRBD1 (6 bases). The ends were cut back, 7 bases at V and 0 bases at J, with 16 bases in the middle. Germline V gives CDR1 LNHDA, CDR2 SQIVND (reference sequence). This CDR3 contains 15 residues. The CDR3 DNA sequence: TGTGCCAGTAAGGTCCGGGACACGAGCTCCTACGAGCAGTACTTC. This codes for CASKVRDTSSYEQYF.

The gene calls are TRBV19 and TRBJ2-4; D ambiguous. This CDR3 is 17 amino acids long. The germline gives CDR1 LNHDA, CDR2 SQIVND (reference sequence). Trimming shortened V by 5 bases and J by 1 base, and 18 bases separated the two germline ends. The CDR3 nucleotides are TGTGCCAGTAGTTTTCCTTCCGCAGGAAGGGCCAAAAACATTCAGTACTTC. It specifies CASSFPSAGRAKNIQYF.

The chain uses TRBV6-2 or TRBV6-3 and TRBJ2-4; 12 bases map to TRBD2. V trimming: 2 bases; J trimming: 2 bases; junction bases outside the gene matches: 10. The CDR3 has 19 residues. Germline assignment: CDR1 MNHEY and CDR2 SVGEGT. As DNA, the CDR3 is TGTGCCAGCAGTTACCCACGGGCTAGCGGGGGGGTCTCCAAAAACATTCAGTACTTC. The encoded protein is CASSYPRASGGVSKNIQYF.

The chain couples TRBV19 to TRBJ1-2, with unresolved D. The germline V and J ends were trimmed by 4 bases and 1 base, with 7 bases remaining between them. The CDR3 covers 13 residues. Germline-derived CDR1 and CDR2 are LNHDA and SQIVND (reference sequence). Here the CDR3 reads CASSTTNNYGYTF. CDR3 sequence (DNA): TGTGCCAGTAGTACGACTAATAACTATGGCTACACCTTC.

The chain links TRBV28 to TRBJ1-6, with unresolved D. This CDR3 has 19 residues. V was clipped by 10 bases and J by 7 bases, with 32 bases between them. Germline-derived CDR1 and CDR2 are MDHEN and SYDVKM. The CDR3 bases are TGTGCCACCCTGACGCCGAACCCCGGATCCACCCAGACAAATTCACCCCTCCACTTT. Protein: CATLTPNPGSTQTNSPLHF.

This clone appeared once. The chain uses TRBV9 and TRBJ1-5; D is unclear. Germline CDR1 is SGDLS and CDR2 is YYNGEE. Trimming stripped 3 bases from V and 3 bases from J, with 10 bases between. The CDR3 totals 14 residues. The CDR3 here is CASSEGVYNQPQHF. CDR3 sequence (DNA): TGTGCCAGCAGCGAGGGCGTTTACAATCAGCCCCAGCATTTT.

J is TRBJ1-6 and V is TRBV24-1; D is unresolved. The CDR3 sequence is 15 residues long. Germline CDR1 reads KGHDR; CDR2 reads SFDVKD. V lost 4 bases to trimming and J lost 5 bases, with 11 bases between them. The DNA of the CDR3 is TGTGCCACCAGTGAGGGCTCAGGAAATAATTCACCCCTCCACTTT. Residues: CATSEGSGNNSPLHF.

The V gene is TRBV18, the J gene TRBJ2-2; perhaps TRBD2 as D (6 bases). The CDR3 has 17 amino acids. The V end lost 4 bases, the J end lost 1 base, and 16 bases lay between the germline ends. Germline assignment: CDR1 KGHSH and CDR2 LQKENI. The chain's CDR3 is CASSQTTTRQNTGELFF. The CDR3 DNA is TGTGCCAGCTCACAAACAACGACTAGACAGAACACCGGGGAGCTGTTTTTT.

V gene TRBV10-3 combines with J gene TRBJ1-2; weak D call: TRBD1 (5 bases). Trimming removed 8 bases at V and 2 bases at J, with 9 bases between. Germline V gene data show CDR1 as ENHRY and CDR2 as SYGVKD. This CDR3 spans 12 amino acids. The CDR3 reads CAISDTNYGYTF. CDR3 coding DNA: TGTGCCATCTCGGACACGAACTATGGCTACACCTTC.

This clone was observed once. The J gene is TRBJ1-6, the V gene TRBV10-2; D remains unclear. V was pared by 5 bases and J by 9 bases, with 14 bases between. The CDR3 spans 14 residues. Germline CDR1 WSHSY, CDR2 SAAADI. The CDR3 is CASSSGRGRSPLHF. The CDR3 bases are TGCGCCAGCAGTAGTGGCAGAGGCCGTTCACCCCTCCACTTT.

This chain uses TRBV18 with TRBJ1-4; no definite D call. The V and J ends lost 2 bases and 3 bases respectively, with 4 bases between them. Germline loops: CDR1 KGHSH, CDR2 LQKENI. CDR3 length: 13 amino acids. CDR3 region: CASSPGANEKLFF. CDR3 bases: TGTGCCAGCTCACCAGGGGCTAATGAAAAACTGTTTTTT. Drawing the rest from reference TRBV18 and TRBJ1-4, the complete variable domain is NAGVMQNPRHLVRRRGQEARLRCSPMKGHSHVYWYRQLPEEGLKFMVYLQKENIIDESGMPKERFSAEFPKEGPSILRIQQVVRGDSAAYFCASSPGANEKLFFGSGTQLSVL.

V usage is TRBV30 and J usage is TRBJ2-3; perhaps D is TRBD1 or TRBD2 (6 bases each). V lost 0 bases and J lost 6, with 13 bases in between. The V gene's germline CDR1 is GTSNPN and CDR2 SVGIG (reference sequence). The CDR3 spans 14 residues. CDR3 residues: CAWSVGGHWDTQYF. CDR3 DNA sequence: TGTGCCTGGAGTGTAGGGGGGCATTGGGATACGCAGTATTTT.

V and J are TRBV5-4 and TRBJ1-2; tentative D call: TRBD1 (6 bases). CDR1 and CDR2 from the germline V gene are SGHNT and YYREEE (reference sequence). The CDR3 runs 16 residues. The germline V and J ends were trimmed by 0 bases and 4 bases, with 16 bases remaining between them. In DNA, the CDR3 is TGTGCCAGCAGCTTGGACAGGGCTTCCTTGTCCTATGGCTACACCTTC. Encoded protein: CASSLDRASLSYGYTF.

The chain is built from TRBV7-9 and TRBJ1-2; the D gene is possibly TRBD1 (5 bases). This CDR3 contains 15 residues. Trimming stripped 5 bases from V and 0 bases from J, with 13 bases between. Germline V gene lookup returns CDR1 SEHNR and CDR2 FQNEAQ (reference sequence). The CDR3 sequence: CASSPYGGTNYGYTF. The CDR3 DNA follows: TGTGCCAGCAGCCCATACGGGGGAACTAACTATGGCTACACCTTC. Supplemented by reference TRBV7-9 and TRBJ1-2, the full variable domain reads DTGVSQNPRHKITKRGQNVTFRCDPISEHNRLYWYRQTLGQGPEFLTYFQNEAQLEKSRLLSDRFSAERPKGSFSTLEIQRTEQGDSAMYLCASSPYGGTNYGYTFGSGTRLTVV.

This clone was seen once. The chain carries TRBV6-1 and TRBJ1-1; D not resolved. Trimming pared 2 bases from V and 2 bases from J, leaving 9 bases between. The germline V gene has CDR1 MNHNS and CDR2 SASEGT. CDR3 size: 14 residues. The CDR3 nucleotides are TGTGCCAGCAGTGAACTACTGCTAAACACTGAAGCTTTCTTT. This translates into CASSELLLNTEAFF.

This clone was observed a single time. The chain combines TRBV19 with TRBJ1-5, with D unresolved. V was clipped by 2 bases and J by 7 bases, with 15 bases between them. This CDR3 spans 15 amino acids. The germline V gene has CDR1 LNHDA and CDR2 SQIVND (reference sequence). The CDR3 protein is CASSILGGSRQPQHF. The CDR3 bases are TGTGCCAGTAGTATATTGGGCGGGAGCAGGCAGCCCCAGCATTTT.

This sequence joins TRBV7-8 and TRBJ2-7; perhaps TRBD2 as D (5 bases). The CDR3 is 13 amino acids. The germline gives CDR1 SGHVS, CDR2 FQNEAQ. Trimming cost V 5 bases and J 3 bases, with 11 bases left between them. CDR3 in amino acids: CASSISSFYEQYF. The CDR3 coding sequence is TGTGCCAGCAGCATTTCTAGCTTCTACGAGCAGTACTTC.

This sequence joins TRBV28 and TRBJ1-6; D is ambiguous. The germline gives CDR1 MDHEN, CDR2 SYDVKM. Trimming shortened V by 3 bases and J by 8 bases, and 17 bases separated the two germline ends. The CDR3 sequence is 16 residues long. The CDR3: CASSFERPHDDSPLHF. DNA for the CDR3: TGTGCCAGCAGTTTCGAGAGGCCCCATGACGATTCACCCCTCCACTTT.

As for this clone: Relative to the germline gene, one junction end is altered; a read error may explain this. V gene TRBV4-1 combines with J gene TRBJ2-2; 9 nucleotides align to TRBD2. Germline assignment: CDR1 MGHRA and CDR2 YSYEKL. CDR3 length: 14 amino acids. CDR3 sequence (DNA): TGCGCCAGCAGCCTAGCGGGGGCCACCGAGGAGCTGTTTTTT. Encoded protein: CASSLAGATEELFF.